Shown below are 6 T cell receptor beta chains from a single sample sequenced in a study of vaccination and CD4 T cells after COVID-19. The treatment is: approximately nine-day PBMC culture with coronavirus spike peptide pools or control peptides (ViraFEST assay). The Oncomine TCR Beta short-read assay was what sequenced the DNA obtained from cultured CD4+ T cells. TCRdb independently ran MiXCR on the PCR reads; one entry per CDR3 protein. The sample holds 11,000 to 15,000 distinct CDR3 sequences; 50% to 75% are singletons and the top ten take 15% to 20%. Their antigens remain unidentified. Specimen: CD4+ T cells from blood, cultured in vitro. The receptors originated from a human donor who had recovered from COVID-19.

The V and J genes are TRBV7-8 and TRBJ1-6; 8 bases match TRBD1. This CDR3 is 14 amino acids long. J was trimmed by 10 bases and V by 3 bases; bases with no gene match: 5. CDR1 is SGHVS, CDR2 FQNEAQ, per germline. CDR3 sequence (DNA): TGTGCCAGCAGCTTCAGGACAGGGAGCTCACCCCTCCACTTT. Its protein product is CASSFRTGSSPLHF.

This rearrangement joins TRBV7-2 to TRBJ2-3; 8 bases are a match to TRBD2. V dropped 2 bases and J dropped 3; count of bases not matched to a gene: 7. CDR1 and CDR2 from the germline V gene are SGHTA and FQGNSA. The CDR3 runs 16 residues. Here the CDR3 DNA reads TGTGCCAGCAGCTTAAGGCGCGGGGGGCCGACAGATACGCAGTATTTT. Residues: CASSLRRGGPTDTQYF.

In this sample, this clonotype turned up a few times. The V call is TRBV20-1, the J call TRBJ2-7, with 14 bases fitting TRBD2. The length of the CDR3 is 16 residues. Germline-derived CDR1 and CDR2 are DFQATT and SNEGSKA (reference sequence). With 3 bases clipped from V and 5 bases from J, the junction kept 9 bases outside the gene matches. The CDR3 is CSASETGTSGRNEQYF. Here the CDR3 DNA reads TGCAGTGCTAGTGAGACCGGGACTAGCGGGAGAAACGAGCAGTACTTC.

A few counts support this clonotype. The chain combines TRBV2 with TRBJ1-1; D gene uncertain. Germline CDR1 SNHLY, CDR2 FYNNEI. V was pared by 0 bases and J by 4 bases, with 9 bases between. The CDR3 loop spans 14 amino acids. The CDR3 sequence: CASSEAFEGTEAFF. The DNA for the CDR3 is TGTGCCAGCAGTGAAGCGTTTGAAGGCACTGAAGCTTTCTTT.

This clonotype was found a few times. J is TRBJ1-1 and V is TRBV20-1; 10 bases are shared with TRBD1. Germline loops: CDR1 DFQATT, CDR2 SNEGSKA (reference sequence). V was clipped by 3 bases and J by 4 bases; unmatched bases: 2. The CDR3 is made up of 13 amino acids. CDR3 in DNA: TGCAGTGCTAGGACAGGGGGCTCCACTGAAGCTTTCTTT. Its protein product is CSARTGGSTEAFF.

This rearrangement joins TRBV28 to TRBJ1-4, with TRBD1 matching 7 bases. The CDR3 covers 14 residues. The germline V gene encodes CDR1 MDHEN and CDR2 SYDVKM. The ends lost 6 bases at V and 5 bases at J; junction bases unmatched: 6. The CDR3 reads CASRVGGPNEKLFF. For the CDR3, the DNA is TGTGCCAGCAGGGTAGGGGGCCCCAATGAAAAACTGTTTTTT.